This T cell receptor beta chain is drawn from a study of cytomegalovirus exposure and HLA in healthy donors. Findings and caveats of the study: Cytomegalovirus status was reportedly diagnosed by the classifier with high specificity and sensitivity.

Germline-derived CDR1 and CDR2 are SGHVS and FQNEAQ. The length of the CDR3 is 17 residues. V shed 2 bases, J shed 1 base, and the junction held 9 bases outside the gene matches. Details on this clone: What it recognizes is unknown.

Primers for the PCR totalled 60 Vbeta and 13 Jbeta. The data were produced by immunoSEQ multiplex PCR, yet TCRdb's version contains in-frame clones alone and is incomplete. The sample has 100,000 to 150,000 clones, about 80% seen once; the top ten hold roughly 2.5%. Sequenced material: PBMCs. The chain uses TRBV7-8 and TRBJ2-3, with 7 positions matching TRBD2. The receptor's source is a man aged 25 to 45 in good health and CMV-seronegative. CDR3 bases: TGTGCCAGCAGCTTACCCGCGGGAGTGAAGGGCACAGATACGCAGTATTTT. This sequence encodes CASSLPAGVKGTDTQYF.